The 2 T cell receptor beta chains below all came from one sample that was sequenced in a study of blood T cell repertoires in COVID-19. This table comes from immunoSEQ multiplex PCR, and its TCRdb copy is limited to in-frame clones, with some not included. The sample carries around 11,000 clones, roughly 76% recorded once. What was sequenced was peripheral blood. The receptors were gathered from an older man with active COVID-19.

This rearrangement joins TRBV6-2 or TRBV6-3 to TRBJ1-2; possible D gene TRBD1, 5 bases. Per the germline V gene, CDR1 is MNHEY and CDR2 is SVGEGT. The CDR3 runs to 14 residues. The V end was cut by 2 bases, the J end by 8 bases, with 15 bases between. CDR3 region: CASSYGAGMIGYTF. As DNA, the CDR3 is TGTGCCAGCAGTTACGGGGCGGGGATGATCGGCTACACCTTC.

The CDR3 here is CASSGIGDSTDTQYF. CDR3 in DNA: TGTGCCAGCTCAGGGATCGGGGATAGCACAGATACGCAGTATTTT. The rearrangement uses TRBV18 and TRBJ2-3; the D gene is possibly TRBD2 (5 bases). The CDR3 consists of 15 residues. The V gene's germline CDR1 is KGHSH and CDR2 LQKENI. Trimming took 5 bases from V and 0 from J, leaving 12 bases between them.